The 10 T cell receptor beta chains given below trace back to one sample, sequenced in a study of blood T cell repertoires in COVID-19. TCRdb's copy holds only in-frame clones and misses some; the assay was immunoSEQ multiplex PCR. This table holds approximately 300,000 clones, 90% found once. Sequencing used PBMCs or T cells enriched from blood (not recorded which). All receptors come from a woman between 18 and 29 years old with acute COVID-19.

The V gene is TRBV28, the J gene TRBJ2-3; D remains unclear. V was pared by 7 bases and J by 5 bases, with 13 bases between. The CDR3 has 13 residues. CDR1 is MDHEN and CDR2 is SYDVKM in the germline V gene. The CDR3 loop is CASTRPPVDTQYF. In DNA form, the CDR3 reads TGTGCCAGCACCCGCCCCCCGGTAGATACGCAGTATTTT.

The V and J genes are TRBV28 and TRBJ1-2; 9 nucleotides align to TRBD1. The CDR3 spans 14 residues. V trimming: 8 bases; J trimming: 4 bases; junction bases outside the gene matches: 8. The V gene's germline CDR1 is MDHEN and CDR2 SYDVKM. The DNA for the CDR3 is TGTGCCAGCGAGGAGGGACAGGGAACCTATGGCTACACCTTC. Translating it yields CASEEGQGTYGYTF.

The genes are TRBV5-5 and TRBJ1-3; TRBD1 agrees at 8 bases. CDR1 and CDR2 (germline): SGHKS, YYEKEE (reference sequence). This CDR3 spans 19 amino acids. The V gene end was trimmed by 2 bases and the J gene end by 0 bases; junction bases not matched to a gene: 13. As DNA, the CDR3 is TGTGCCAGCAGCTTAAGGACAGGGCCCGGTTATTTCTCTGGAAACACCATATATTTT. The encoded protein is CASSLRTGPGYFSGNTIYF.

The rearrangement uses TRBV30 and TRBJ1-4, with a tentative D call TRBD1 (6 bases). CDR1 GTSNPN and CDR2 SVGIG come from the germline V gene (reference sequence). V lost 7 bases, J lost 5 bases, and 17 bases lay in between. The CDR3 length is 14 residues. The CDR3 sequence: CALSRTVLNEKLFF. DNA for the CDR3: TGTGCCTTATCCAGGACAGTGCTGAATGAAAAACTGTTTTTT.

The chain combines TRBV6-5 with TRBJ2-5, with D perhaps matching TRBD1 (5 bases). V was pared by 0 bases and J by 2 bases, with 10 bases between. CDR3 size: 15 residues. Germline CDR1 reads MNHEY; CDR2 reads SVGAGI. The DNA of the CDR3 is TGTGCCAGCAGTTACTCGACCCAGGGTCAAGAGACCCAGTACTTC. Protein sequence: CASSYSTQGQETQYF.

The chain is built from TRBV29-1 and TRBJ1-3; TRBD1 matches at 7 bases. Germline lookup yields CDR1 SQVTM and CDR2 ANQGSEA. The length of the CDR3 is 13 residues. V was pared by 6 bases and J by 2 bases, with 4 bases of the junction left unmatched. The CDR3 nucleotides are TGCAGCGTCCGAGACAGGGCTGGAAACACCATATATTTT. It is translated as CSVRDRAGNTIYF. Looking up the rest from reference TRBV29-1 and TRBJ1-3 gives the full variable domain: SAVISQKPSRDICQRGTSLTIQCQVDSQVTMMFWYRQQPGQSLTLIATANQGSEATYESGFVIDKFPISRPNLTFSTLTVSNMSPEDSSIYLCSVRDRAGNTIYFGEGSWLTVV.

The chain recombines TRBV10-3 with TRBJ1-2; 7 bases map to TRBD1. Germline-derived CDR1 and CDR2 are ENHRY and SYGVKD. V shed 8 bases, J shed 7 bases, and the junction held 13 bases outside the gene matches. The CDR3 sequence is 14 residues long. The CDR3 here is CAIHDREFVGGYTF. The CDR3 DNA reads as TGTGCCATCCACGACAGGGAATTCGTAGGTGGCTACACCTTC.

The CDR3 DNA reads TGTGCCAGCAGTTACCTAGCGGTCTCCTACAATGAGCAGTTCTTC. Translated, it gives CASSYLAVSYNEQFF. This chain links TRBV6-5 with TRBJ2-1; the match to TRBD2 covers 7 bases. Germline loops: CDR1 MNHEY, CDR2 SVGAGI. The CDR3 loop spans 15 amino acids. V dropped 2 bases and J dropped 0; count of bases not matched to a gene: 1.

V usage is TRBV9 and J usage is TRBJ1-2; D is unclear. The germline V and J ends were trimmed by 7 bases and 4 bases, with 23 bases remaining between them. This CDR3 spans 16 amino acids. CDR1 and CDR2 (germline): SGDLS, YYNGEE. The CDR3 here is CASLPEGRTNFYGYTF. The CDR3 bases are TGTGCCAGCCTACCTGAGGGCCGGACGAATTTCTATGGCTACACCTTC.

CDR3: CASGPQGSGNTIYF. CDR3 nucleotides: TGTGCCAGCGGACCTCAGGGGTCTGGAAACACCATATATTTT. The rearrangement links TRBV7-6 to TRBJ1-3, with D maybe TRBD1 (6 bases). Per the germline V gene, CDR1 is SGHVS and CDR2 is FNYEAQ. This CDR3 contains 14 residues. Trimming pared 8 bases from V and 1 base from J, leaving 12 bases between.